This is a list of T cell receptor beta chains from one sample in a study of T cells after yellow fever vaccination. Via MiXCR, TCRdb re-called the 5' RACE reads, giving one row per CDR3 protein. This sample carries some 350,000 distinct CDR3 sequences, 4.1% of them seen once, and the ten largest clones take roughly 25%. Sequenced material: PBMCs, taken 5 days after the yellow fever booster vaccination. These receptors originate from a man aged 18-30 years who received the YFV17D yellow fever vaccine. The CDR3 runs from the conserved cysteine through the conserved F or W. A D gene is named only where the DNA matches it firmly. Rows may omit the clone size; those that give it use once, few, many or a size class.

J gene: TRBJ2-1
D gene: NA
V gene: TRBV7-2
clone size: NA
CDR3 DNA: TGTGCCAGCAGCGCGCACGGCGGGGCTTCCTACGAGCAGTTCTTC
CDR3 protein: CASSAHGGASYEQFF

J gene: TRBJ2-1
D gene: NA
V gene: TRBV6-2/TRBV6-3
clone size: many
CDR3 DNA: TGTGCCAGCAGTTGGGGAGTTTACAATGAGCAGTTCTTC
CDR3 protein: CASSWGVYNEQFF

J gene: TRBJ2-5
D gene: TRBD2
V gene: TRBV2
clone size: many
CDR3 DNA: TGTGCCAGCAGTGTGACGGCGGGGGAGGAGACCCAGTACTTC
CDR3 protein: CASSVTAGEETQYF

J gene: TRBJ1-2
D gene: NA
V gene: TRBV18
clone size: NA
CDR3 DNA: TGTGCCAGCTCACCACCTTCGGACAGCTTTTATGGCTACACCTTC
CDR3 protein: CASSPPSDSFYGYTF

J gene: TRBJ2-1
D gene: TRBD2
V gene: TRBV29-1
clone size: many
CDR3 DNA: TGCAGCGTTGATGTCGCTAGCGGGGGGGCAAGCTACAATGAGCAGTTCTTC
CDR3 protein: CSVDVASGGASYNEQFF

J gene: TRBJ2-1
D gene: NA
V gene: TRBV4-1
clone size: NA
CDR3 DNA: TGCGCCAGCAGCCGAATCCAGGGGAGCTCCTACAATGAGCAGTTCTTC
CDR3 protein: CASSRIQGSSYNEQFF

J gene: TRBJ2-3
D gene: TRBD2
V gene: TRBV20-1
clone size: many
CDR3 DNA: TGCAGTGCCCTCCCCACTAGCGGGGGTGCAGATACGCAGTATTTT
CDR3 protein: CSALPTSGGADTQYF

J gene: TRBJ2-1
D gene: TRBD2
V gene: TRBV20-1
clone size: many
CDR3 DNA: TGCAGTGCTAGAGATAGCGGGGGACCCTACAATGAGCAGTTCTTC
CDR3 protein: CSARDSGGPYNEQFF

J gene: TRBJ1-6
D gene: NA
V gene: TRBV11-2
clone size: few
CDR3 DNA: TGTGCCAGCAGCTTAAGGCGGTATAATTCACCCCTCCACTTT
CDR3 protein: CASSLRRYNSPLHF

J gene: TRBJ2-2
D gene: NA
V gene: TRBV4-3
clone size: few
CDR3 DNA: TGCGCCAGCAGCCAAGAAGAACCCGGGGACACCGGGGAGCTGTTTTTT
CDR3 protein: CASSQEEPGDTGELFF

J gene: TRBJ1-1
D gene: NA
V gene: TRBV6-2/TRBV6-3
clone size: few
CDR3 DNA: TGTGCCAGCAGAACACCTCAAGAGAACACTGAAGCTTTCTTT
CDR3 protein: CASRTPQENTEAFF

J gene: TRBJ2-2
D gene: NA
V gene: TRBV15
clone size: few
CDR3 DNA: TGTGCCACCAGCAGAGGCGGAACTACACGTGGGGAGCTGTTTTTT
CDR3 protein: CATSRGGTTRGELFF

J gene: TRBJ2-2
D gene: NA
V gene: TRBV27
clone size: few
CDR3 DNA: TGTGCCAGCGGTACCCGGGGCCTAAACACCGGGGAGCTGTTTTTT
CDR3 protein: CASGTRGLNTGELFF

J gene: TRBJ1-2
D gene: TRBD1
V gene: TRBV7-2
clone size: few
CDR3 DNA: TGTGCCAGCAGCTTAGTGCGGACAGGGGGTAGCTACACCTTC
CDR3 protein: CASSLVRTGGSYTF

J gene: TRBJ1-2
D gene: NA
V gene: TRBV9
clone size: NA
CDR3 DNA: TGTGCCAGCAGCGTAGCCATCAGGCGGGAAGGCTACACCTTC
CDR3 protein: CASSVAIRREGYTF

J gene: TRBJ2-7
D gene: NA
V gene: TRBV29-1
clone size: many
CDR3 DNA: TGCAGCGTTTTCCTAGACTCAAGCTCCTACGAGCAGTACTTC
CDR3 protein: CSVFLDSSSYEQYF

J gene: TRBJ1-6
D gene: NA
V gene: TRBV6-1
clone size: few
CDR3 DNA: TGTGCCAGCAATCCTATTGCGGGTTCACCCCTCCACTTT
CDR3 protein: CASNPIAGSPLHF

J gene: TRBJ2-5
D gene: NA
V gene: TRBV10-2
clone size: many
CDR3 DNA: TGCGCCAGCAGTGATGGGGAGACCCAGTACTTC
CDR3 protein: CASSDGETQYF

J gene: TRBJ2-3
D gene: NA
V gene: TRBV29-1
clone size: many
CDR3 DNA: TGCAGCGTTGAAGAGGCCAACACAGATACGCAGTATTTT
CDR3 protein: CSVEEANTDTQYF

J gene: TRBJ1-1
D gene: NA
V gene: TRBV5-1
clone size: few
CDR3 DNA: TGCGCCAGCAGCTTGGGAGCGACGGGCACTGAAGCTTTCTTT
CDR3 protein: CASSLGATGTEAFF

J gene: TRBJ2-1
D gene: TRBD2
V gene: TRBV6-2/TRBV6-3
clone size: few
CDR3 DNA: TGTGCCAGCAGCATAGGTAGCGGGGGTTACAATGAGCAGTTCTTC
CDR3 protein: CASSIGSGGYNEQFF